This T cell receptor (beta chain) came from a study of T cells after yellow fever vaccination. Across the whole study: Any fraction with a low cell number was prepared using SMART-Seq v4 Ultra Low Input.

As TCR cDNA was made by 5'RACE template switching, a universal primer site and UMIs were added. TCRdb passed the 5' RACE reads through MiXCR, listing each CDR3 protein once. Among 300,000 to 450,000 distinct CDR3 sequences listed, 7% to 9% were seen once. The CDR3 extends over 12 amino acids. The V and J ends lost 5 bases and 5 bases respectively, with 9 bases between them. Regarding the study as a whole: One caveat is that FACS-sorted repertoires could contain abundant clonotypes contaminating from the bulk population. Boosting was followed by the reappearance of most primary-vaccination clones (approximately 95% CD4, 85% to 90% CD8).

This clonotype was counted at least ten times. Its specificity is not known. V gene TRBV12-3 or TRBV12-4 combines with J gene TRBJ1-1, with D hard to call. This TCR derives from a man younger than 35 who received the YFV17D yellow fever vaccine. This sample comprised PBMCs, obtained about 41 days after the first yellow fever vaccination. CDR3 DNA: TGTGCCAGCAGTGTCTTCATTACTGAAGCTTTCTTT. It is translated as CASSVFITEAFF.